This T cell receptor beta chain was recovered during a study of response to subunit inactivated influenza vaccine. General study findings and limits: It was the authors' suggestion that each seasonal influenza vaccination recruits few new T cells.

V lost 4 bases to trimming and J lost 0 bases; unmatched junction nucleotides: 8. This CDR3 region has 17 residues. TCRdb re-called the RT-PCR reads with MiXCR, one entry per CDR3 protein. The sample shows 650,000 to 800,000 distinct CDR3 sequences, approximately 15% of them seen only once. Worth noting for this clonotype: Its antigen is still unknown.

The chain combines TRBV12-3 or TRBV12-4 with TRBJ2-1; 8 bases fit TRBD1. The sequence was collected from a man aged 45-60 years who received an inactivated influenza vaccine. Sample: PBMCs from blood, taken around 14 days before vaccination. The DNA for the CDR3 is TGTGCCAGCAGTTGGGGACGGGGGACAGGCTCCTACAATGAGCAGTTCTTC. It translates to CASSWGRGTGSYNEQFF.